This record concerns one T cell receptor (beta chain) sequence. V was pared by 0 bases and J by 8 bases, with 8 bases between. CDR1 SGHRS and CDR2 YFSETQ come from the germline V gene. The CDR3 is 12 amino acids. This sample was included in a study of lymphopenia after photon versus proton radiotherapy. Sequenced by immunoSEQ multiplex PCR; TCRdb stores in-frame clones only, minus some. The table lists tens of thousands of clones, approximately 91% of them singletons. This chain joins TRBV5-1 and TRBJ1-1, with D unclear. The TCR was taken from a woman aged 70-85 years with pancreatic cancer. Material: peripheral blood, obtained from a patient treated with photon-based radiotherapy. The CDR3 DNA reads TGCGCCAGCAGCTTGGGTACGGGGGAAGCTTTCTTT. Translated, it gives CASSLGTGEAFF.